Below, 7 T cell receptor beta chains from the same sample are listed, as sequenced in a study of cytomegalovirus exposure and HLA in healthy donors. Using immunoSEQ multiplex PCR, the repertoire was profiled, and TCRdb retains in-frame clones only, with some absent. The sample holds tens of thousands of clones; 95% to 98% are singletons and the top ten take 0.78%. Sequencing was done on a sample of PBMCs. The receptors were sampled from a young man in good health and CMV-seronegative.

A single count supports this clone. The CDR3 coding sequence is TGTGCCAGCAGCTTAGGTAGACAGCCCCAGCATTTT. It codes for CASSLGRQPQHF. The chain recombines TRBV7-2 with TRBJ1-5; no clear D gene. Trimming left V 1 base short and J 7 bases short, with 5 bases between. The CDR3 sequence is 12 residues long. The germline gives CDR1 SGHTA, CDR2 FQGNSA. The complete variable domain, with remaining parts taken from reference TRBV7-2 and TRBJ1-5, reads GAGVSQSPSNKVTEKGKDVELRCDPISGHTALYWYRQSLGQGLEFLIYFQGNSAPDKSGLPSDRFSAERTGGSVSTLTIQRTQQEDSAVYLCASSLGRQPQHFGDGTRLSIL.

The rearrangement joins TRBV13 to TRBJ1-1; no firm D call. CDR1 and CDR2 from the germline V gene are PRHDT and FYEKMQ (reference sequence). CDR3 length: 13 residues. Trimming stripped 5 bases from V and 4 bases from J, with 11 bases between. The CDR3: CASSAPRATEAFF. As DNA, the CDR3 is TGTGCCAGCAGCGCCCCACGAGCCACTGAAGCTTTCTTT.

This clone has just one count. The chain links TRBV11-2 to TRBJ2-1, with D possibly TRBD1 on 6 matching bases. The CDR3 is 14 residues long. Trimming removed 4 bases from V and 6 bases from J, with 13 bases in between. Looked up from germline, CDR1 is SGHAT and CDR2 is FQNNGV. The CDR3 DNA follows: TGTGCCAGCAGCTGGGGGAACAGGGTCAATGAGCAGTTCTTC. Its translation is CASSWGNRVNEQFF.

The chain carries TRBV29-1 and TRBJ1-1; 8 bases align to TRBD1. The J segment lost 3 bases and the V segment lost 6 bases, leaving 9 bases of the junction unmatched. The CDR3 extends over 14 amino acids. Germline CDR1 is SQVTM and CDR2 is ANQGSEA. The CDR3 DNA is TGCAGCGTGCTGAGGACAGGGTCGGACACTGAAGCTTTCTTT. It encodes CSVLRTGSDTEAFF.

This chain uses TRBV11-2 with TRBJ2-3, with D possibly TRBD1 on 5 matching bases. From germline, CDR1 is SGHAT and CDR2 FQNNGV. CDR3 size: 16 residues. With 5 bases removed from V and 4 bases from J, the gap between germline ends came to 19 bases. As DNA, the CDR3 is TGTGCCAGCAGCCGGCCCTTCGAAAGGGGCTCAGATACGCAGTATTTT. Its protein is CASSRPFERGSDTQYF.

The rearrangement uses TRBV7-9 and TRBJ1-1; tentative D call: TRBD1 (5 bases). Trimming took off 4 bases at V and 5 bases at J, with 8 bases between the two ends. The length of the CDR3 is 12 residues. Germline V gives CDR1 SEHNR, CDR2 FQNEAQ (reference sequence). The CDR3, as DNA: TGTGCCAGCAGCTCCCAGGGTACTGAAGCTTTCTTT. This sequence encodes CASSSQGTEAFF.

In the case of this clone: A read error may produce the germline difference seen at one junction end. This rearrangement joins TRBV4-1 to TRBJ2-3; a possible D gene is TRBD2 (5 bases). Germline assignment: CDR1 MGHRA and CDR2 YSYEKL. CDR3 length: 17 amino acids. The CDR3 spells CASSEEFREGFTDTQYF. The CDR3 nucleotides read TGCGCCAGCAGCGAAGAGTTCCGAGAGGGCTTCACAGATACGCAGTATTTT.